Each of the 2 T cell receptor beta chains below was sequenced from the same sample in a study of cytomegalovirus exposure and HLA in healthy donors. The PCR used 60 Vbeta and 13 Jbeta primers. The assay was immunoSEQ multiplex PCR, and TCRdb's table has in-frame clones only and misses some. The table lists approximately 200,000 clones, nearly 80% of them singletons, with more than 1.5% in the top ten. Sequenced sample: PBMCs. The receptors shown here come from a man between 18 and 35 years old in good health and CMV-seronegative.

In this sample, this clone turned up once. This chain links TRBV7-9 with TRBJ1-3; no reliable D call. The CDR3 contains 13 residues. Trimming took off 5 bases at V and 4 bases at J, with 9 bases between the two ends. CDR1 SEHNR and CDR2 FQNEAQ come from the germline V gene (reference sequence). The CDR3, as DNA: TGTGCCAGCAGCGACTCCCCAGGAAACACCATATATTTT. Protein sequence: CASSDSPGNTIYF.

This chain uses TRBV9 with TRBJ1-4; 9 bases agree with TRBD1. The germline gives CDR1 SGDLS, CDR2 YYNGEE. The J segment lost 7 bases and the V segment lost 3 bases, leaving 7 bases of the junction unmatched. This CDR3 has 15 amino acids. The CDR3 loop is CASSGIDRGTEKLFF. CDR3 sequence (DNA): TGTGCCAGCAGCGGAATTGACAGGGGGACTGAAAAACTGTTTTTT.